This is a list of T cell receptor beta chains from one sample in a study of siplizumab effects on memory and regulatory T cells. Profiling relied on immunoSEQ multiplex PCR, and the TCRdb table lists in-frame clones only, not all of them. The sample holds about 100,000 clones; over 90% are singletons and the top ten take less than 1.5%. The sequenced sample consisted of non-Treg CD4+ T cells sorted from blood. The receptors here all came from a human donor in good health. CDR3s include the opening cysteine and the closing phenylalanine or tryptophan.

j_call v_call cdr3_aa
TRBJ2-2 TRBV2 CASSSVGPGELFF
TRBJ1-3 TRBV29-1 CSVARGDGNTIYF
TRBJ2-7 TRBV18 CASSRDTTYEQYF
TRBJ1-3 TRBV10-2 CASSESGRNYRNTIYF
TRBJ1-1 TRBV6-1 CASRRTFWDTEAFF
TRBJ2-5 TRBV7-7 CASSLLGGMETQYF
TRBJ1-5 TRBV15 CATSRDRGSNQPQHF
TRBJ1-1 TRBV19 CASSPYPGQGESPAGAFF
TRBJ2-5 TRBV6-5 CASSYSIAIETQYF
TRBJ2-5 TRBV2 CASSDPGAVETQYF
TRBJ1-2 TRBV10-3 CAISESAVLNYGYTF
TRBJ1-4 TRBV19 CASSRLDGATNEKLFF
TRBJ2-5 TRBV7-2 CASSLGKLAGIGVETQYF
TRBJ1-1 TRBV6-4 CASRLTTSATEAFF
TRBJ2-3 TRBV7-9 CASSLRDWTDTQYF
TRBJ2-1 TRBV19 CASSGRGNNEQFF
TRBJ2-7 TRBV7-3 CASSLSGRAYEQYF
TRBJ2-2 TRBV5-6 CASSLLSGEAGELFF
TRBJ1-6 TRBV2 CATKTKARGLSSYNSPLHF
TRBJ2-2 TRBV21-1 CASSSKRDTGELFF
TRBJ1-5 TRBV18 CASSPGLEDQPQHF
TRBJ2-7 TRBV2 CASRARLAGGVEQYF
TRBJ2-7 TRBV27 CASSFDLDGASYEQYF
TRBJ2-7 TRBV6-6 CASSYFGAGAYEQYF
TRBJ2-7 TRBV2 CASRGGQGARGPYEQYF
TRBJ2-4 TRBV4-1 CASSQVGLAGGPHIAKNIQYF
TRBJ2-3 TRBV10-3 CAISEGPNADTQYF
TRBJ1-4 TRBV7-6 CASSLEAERNEKLFF
TRBJ2-2 TRBV9 CASSVGGAAGELFF
TRBJ2-2 TRBV5-1 CASSPWGSNTGELFF
TRBJ2-1 TRBV6-1 CASSESHRGDYNEQFF
TRBJ2-1 TRBV7-6 CASSLGTSGSSNEQFF
TRBJ2-7 TRBV7-2 CASSLDSGSTSYEQYF
TRBJ1-5 TRBV19 CASSTTGGSNQPQHF
TRBJ2-1 TRBV7-8 CASSLIASTSNYNEQFF
TRBJ2-3 TRBV14 CARFSDRQVPTDTQYF
TRBJ2-3 TRBV5-1 CASSEPGTFTDTQYF
TRBJ2-7 TRBV4-1 CASSQPGQGPYEQYF
TRBJ1-3 TRBV4-1 CASTLTLQGSGNTIYF
TRBJ2-3 TRBV10-1 CASRGTSGSTDTQYF
TRBJ2-7 TRBV5-1 CASSLRQGTDEQYF
TRBJ2-4 TRBV4-1 CASSQDQSLRDVEAKNIQYF
TRBJ2-7 TRBV6-1 CASRLGLGGVYEQYF
TRBJ1-2 TRBV30 CACLNTFYGYTF
TRBJ2-2 TRBV5-6 CASSLEGGAVTGELFF
TRBJ2-5 TRBV4-2 CASSQGGGETQYF
TRBJ2-5 TRBV18 CASSPGTLTRETQYF
TRBJ2-5 TRBV28 CASSPIGTGQETQYF
TRBJ2-5 TRBV6-1 CASSPDRGLRETQYF